Here is one TCR beta chain with its context. This may come from a read error, since a much larger clone is one base off. In germline, CDR1 is ENHRY, CDR2 SYGVKD. This CDR3 has 15 amino acids. Some clones are missing from TCRdb's copy, which holds only in-frame ones; the method was immunoSEQ multiplex PCR. The sample lists hundreds of thousands of clones; 70% to 90% were seen once. This specimen belongs to a study of blood T cell repertoires in COVID-19. As for the study in general: Spain, Italy and the United States supplied samples that represented acute and convalescent COVID-19.

The sequence was collected from a man aged 45 to 65 who had been exposed to COVID-19. The sample comprised PBMCs or T cells enriched from blood (not recorded which). This chain connects TRBV10-3 to TRBJ2-5; 9 bases are shared with TRBD2. In nucleotides, the CDR3 is TGTGCCATCCGTGAGGGGGCGGGGGGGCAAGAGACCCAGTACTTC. Translation gives CAIREGAGGQETQYF.